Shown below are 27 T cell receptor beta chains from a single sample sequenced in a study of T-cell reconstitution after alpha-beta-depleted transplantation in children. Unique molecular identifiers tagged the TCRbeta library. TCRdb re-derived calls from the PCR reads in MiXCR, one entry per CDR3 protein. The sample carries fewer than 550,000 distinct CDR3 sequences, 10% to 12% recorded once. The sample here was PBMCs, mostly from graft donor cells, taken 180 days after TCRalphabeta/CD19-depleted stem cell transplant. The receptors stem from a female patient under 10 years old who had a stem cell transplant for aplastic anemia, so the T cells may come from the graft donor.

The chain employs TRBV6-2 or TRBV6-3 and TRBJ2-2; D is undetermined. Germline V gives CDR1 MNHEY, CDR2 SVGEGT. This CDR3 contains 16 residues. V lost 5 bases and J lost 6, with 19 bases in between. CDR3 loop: CASSTTTPLVAGELFF. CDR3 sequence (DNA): TGTGCCAGCAGTACCACTACCCCATTAGTAGCCGGGGAGCTGTTTTTT.

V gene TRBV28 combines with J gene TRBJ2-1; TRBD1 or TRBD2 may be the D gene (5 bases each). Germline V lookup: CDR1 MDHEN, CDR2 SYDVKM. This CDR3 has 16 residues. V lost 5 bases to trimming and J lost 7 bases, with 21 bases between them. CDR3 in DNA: TGTGCCAGCAGTCTCACGAGGGGAACTTGGGGGAATGAGCAGTTCTTC. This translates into CASSLTRGTWGNEQFF.

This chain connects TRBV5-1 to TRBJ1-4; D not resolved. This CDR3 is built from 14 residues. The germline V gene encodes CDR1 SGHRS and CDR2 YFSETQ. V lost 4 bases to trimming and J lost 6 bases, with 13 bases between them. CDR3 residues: CASSHKPGDEKLFF. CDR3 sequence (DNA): TGCGCCAGCAGCCACAAACCAGGCGATGAAAAACTGTTTTTT.

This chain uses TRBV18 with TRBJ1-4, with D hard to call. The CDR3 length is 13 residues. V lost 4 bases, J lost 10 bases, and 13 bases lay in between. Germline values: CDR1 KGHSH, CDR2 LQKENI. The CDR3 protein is CASSQDITGKLFF. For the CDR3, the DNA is TGTGCCAGCTCACAAGACATCACCGGAAAACTGTTTTTT.

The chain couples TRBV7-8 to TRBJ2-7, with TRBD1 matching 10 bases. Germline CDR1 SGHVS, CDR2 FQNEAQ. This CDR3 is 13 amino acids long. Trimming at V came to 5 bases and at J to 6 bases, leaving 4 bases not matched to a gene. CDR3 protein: CASSLTGGSEQYV. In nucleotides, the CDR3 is TGTGCCAGCAGCCTGACAGGGGGCTCCGAGCAGTACGTC.

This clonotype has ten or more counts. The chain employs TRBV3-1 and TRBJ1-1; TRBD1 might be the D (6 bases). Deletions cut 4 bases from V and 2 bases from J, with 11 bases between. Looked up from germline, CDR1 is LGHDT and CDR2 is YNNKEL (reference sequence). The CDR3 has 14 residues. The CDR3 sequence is CASSPGTPNTEAFF. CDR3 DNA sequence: TGTGCCAGCAGCCCGGGGACACCCAACACTGAAGCTTTCTTT. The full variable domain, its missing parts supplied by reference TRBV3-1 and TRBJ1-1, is DTAVSQTPKYLVTQMGNDKSIKCEQNLGHDTMYWYKQDSKKFLKIMFSYNNKELIINETVPNRFSPKSPDKAHLNLHINSLELGDSAVYFCASSPGTPNTEAFFGQGTRLTVV.

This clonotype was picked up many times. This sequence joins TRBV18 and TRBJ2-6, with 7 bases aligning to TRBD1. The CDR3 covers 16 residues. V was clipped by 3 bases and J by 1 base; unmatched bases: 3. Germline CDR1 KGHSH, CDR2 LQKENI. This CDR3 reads CASSPGTVSGANVLTF. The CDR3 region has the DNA TGTGCCAGCTCACCCGGGACAGTTTCTGGGGCCAACGTCCTGACTTTC.

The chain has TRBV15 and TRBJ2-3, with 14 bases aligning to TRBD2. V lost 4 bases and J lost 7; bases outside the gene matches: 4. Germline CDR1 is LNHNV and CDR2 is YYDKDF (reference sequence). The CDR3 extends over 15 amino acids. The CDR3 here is CATSKTSGRVHTQYF. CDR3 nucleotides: TGTGCCACCAGCAAGACTAGCGGGAGGGTACATACGCAGTATTTT.

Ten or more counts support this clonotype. The CDR3 is CASSQDPQGALREKLFF. In DNA form, the CDR3 reads TGTGCCAGCAGCCAAGATCCCCAGGGGGCGCTTCGGGAAAAACTGTTTTTT. The chain joins TRBV4-2 to TRBJ1-4, with 8 positions matching TRBD1. V was pared by 0 bases and J by 8 bases, with 11 bases of the junction left unmatched. The V gene's germline CDR1 is LGHNA and CDR2 YNFKEQ. The CDR3 consists of 17 residues.

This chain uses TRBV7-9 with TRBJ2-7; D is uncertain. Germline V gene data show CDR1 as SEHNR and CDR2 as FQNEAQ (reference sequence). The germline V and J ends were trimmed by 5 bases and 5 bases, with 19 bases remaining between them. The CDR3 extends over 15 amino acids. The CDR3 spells CASSKDLVGWHEQYF. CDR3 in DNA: TGTGCCAGCAGCAAGGACCTAGTGGGTTGGCACGAGCAGTACTTC.

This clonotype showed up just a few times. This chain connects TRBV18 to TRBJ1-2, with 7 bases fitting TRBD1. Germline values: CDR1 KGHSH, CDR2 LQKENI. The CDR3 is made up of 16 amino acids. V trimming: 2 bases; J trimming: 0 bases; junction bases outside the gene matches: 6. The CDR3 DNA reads TGTGCCAGCTCACCAAACCAGGGGGACGCTAACTATGGCTACACCTTC. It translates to CASSPNQGDANYGYTF.

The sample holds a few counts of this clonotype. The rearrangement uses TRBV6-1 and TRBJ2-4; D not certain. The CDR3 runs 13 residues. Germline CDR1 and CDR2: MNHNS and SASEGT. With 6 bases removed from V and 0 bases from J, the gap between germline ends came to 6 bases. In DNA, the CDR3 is TGTGCCAGCAGGCCTCCAGCCAAAAACATTCAGTACTTC. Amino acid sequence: CASRPPAKNIQYF.

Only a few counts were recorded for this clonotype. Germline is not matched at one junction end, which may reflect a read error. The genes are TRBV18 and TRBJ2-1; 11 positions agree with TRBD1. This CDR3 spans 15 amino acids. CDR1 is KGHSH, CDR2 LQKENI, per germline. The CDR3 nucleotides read TGTGCCAGCTCTCCACAAGGACAGGGGGCATATGAGCAGTTCTTC. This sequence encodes CASSPQGQGAYEQFF. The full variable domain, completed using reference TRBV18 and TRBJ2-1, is NAGVMQNPRHLVRRRGQEARLRCSPMKGHSHVYWYRQLPEEGLKFMVYLQKENIIDESGMPKERFSAEFPKEGPSILRIQQVVRGDSAAYFCASSPQGQGAYEQFFGPGTRLTVL.

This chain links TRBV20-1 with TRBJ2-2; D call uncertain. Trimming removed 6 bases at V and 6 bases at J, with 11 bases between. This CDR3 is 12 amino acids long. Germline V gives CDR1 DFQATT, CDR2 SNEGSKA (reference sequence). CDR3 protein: CSAYSSPGELFF. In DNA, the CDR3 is TGCAGTGCGTATAGCTCTCCCGGGGAGCTGTTTTTT.

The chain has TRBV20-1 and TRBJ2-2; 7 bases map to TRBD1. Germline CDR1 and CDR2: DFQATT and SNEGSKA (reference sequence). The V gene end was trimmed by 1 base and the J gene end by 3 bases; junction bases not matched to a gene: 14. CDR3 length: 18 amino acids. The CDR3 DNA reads TGCAGTGCTAGAGCGGATTACAGGGGTACCTTGCACACCGGGGAGCTGTTTTTT. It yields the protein CSARADYRGTLHTGELFF.

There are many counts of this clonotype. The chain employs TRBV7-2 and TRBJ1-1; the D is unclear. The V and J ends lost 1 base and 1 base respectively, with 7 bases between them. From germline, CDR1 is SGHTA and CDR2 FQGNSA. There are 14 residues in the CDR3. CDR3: CASSLDGWNTEAFF. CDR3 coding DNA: TGTGCCAGCAGCTTAGACGGCTGGAACACTGAAGCTTTCTTT.

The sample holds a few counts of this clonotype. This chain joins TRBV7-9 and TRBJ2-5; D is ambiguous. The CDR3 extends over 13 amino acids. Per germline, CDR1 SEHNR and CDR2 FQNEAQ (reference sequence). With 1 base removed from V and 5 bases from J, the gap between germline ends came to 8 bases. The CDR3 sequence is CASSLEVPETQYF. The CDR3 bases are TGTGCCAGCAGCTTAGAAGTTCCCGAGACCCAGTACTTC.

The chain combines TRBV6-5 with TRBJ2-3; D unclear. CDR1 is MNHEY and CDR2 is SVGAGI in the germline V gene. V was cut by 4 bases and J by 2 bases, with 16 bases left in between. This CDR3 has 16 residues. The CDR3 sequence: CASSLSRLMATDTQYF. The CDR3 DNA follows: TGTGCCAGCAGTTTATCTAGACTTATGGCCACAGATACGCAGTATTTT.

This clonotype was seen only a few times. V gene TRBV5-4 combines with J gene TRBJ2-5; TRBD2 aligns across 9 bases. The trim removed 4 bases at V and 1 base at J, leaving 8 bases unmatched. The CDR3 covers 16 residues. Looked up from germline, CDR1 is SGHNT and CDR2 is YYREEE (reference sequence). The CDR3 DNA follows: TGTGCCAGCAGCATGGGACTAGCCCAAGTCCAAGAGACCCAGTACTTC. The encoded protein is CASSMGLAQVQETQYF.

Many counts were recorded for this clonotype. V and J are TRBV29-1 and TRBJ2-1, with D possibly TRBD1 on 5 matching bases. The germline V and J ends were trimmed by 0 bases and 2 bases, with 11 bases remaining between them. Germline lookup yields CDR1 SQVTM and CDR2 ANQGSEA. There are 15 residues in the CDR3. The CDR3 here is CSVEDGATPYNEQFF. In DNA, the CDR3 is TGCAGCGTTGAAGATGGGGCGACTCCCTACAATGAGCAGTTCTTC.

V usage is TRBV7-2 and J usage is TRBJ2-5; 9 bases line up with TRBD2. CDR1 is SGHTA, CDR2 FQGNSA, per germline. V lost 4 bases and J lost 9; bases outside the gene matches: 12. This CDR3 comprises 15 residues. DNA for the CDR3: TGTGCCAGCAGCTCCACGACTAGCGGTCGTGTGGCCCAGTACTTC. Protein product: CASSSTTSGRVAQYF.

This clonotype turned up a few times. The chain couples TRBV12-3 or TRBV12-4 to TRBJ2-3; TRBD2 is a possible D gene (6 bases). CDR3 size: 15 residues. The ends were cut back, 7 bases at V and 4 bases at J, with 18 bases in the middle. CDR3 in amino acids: CASIPGGGIADTQYF. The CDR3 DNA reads TGTGCCAGCATCCCAGGAGGAGGGATCGCAGATACGCAGTATTTT.

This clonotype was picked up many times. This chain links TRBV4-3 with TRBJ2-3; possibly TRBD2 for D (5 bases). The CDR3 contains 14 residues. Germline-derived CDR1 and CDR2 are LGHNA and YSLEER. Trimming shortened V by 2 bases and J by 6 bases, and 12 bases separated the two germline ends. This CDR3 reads CASSQSGTRDTQYF. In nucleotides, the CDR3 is TGCGCCAGCAGCCAAAGCGGAACACGGGATACGCAGTATTTT.

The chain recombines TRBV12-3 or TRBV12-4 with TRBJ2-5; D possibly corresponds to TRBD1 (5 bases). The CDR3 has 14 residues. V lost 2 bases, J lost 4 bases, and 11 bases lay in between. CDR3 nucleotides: TGTGCCAGCAGTTTACAGGGATCCGGAGAGACCCAGTACTTC. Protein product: CASSLQGSGETQYF.

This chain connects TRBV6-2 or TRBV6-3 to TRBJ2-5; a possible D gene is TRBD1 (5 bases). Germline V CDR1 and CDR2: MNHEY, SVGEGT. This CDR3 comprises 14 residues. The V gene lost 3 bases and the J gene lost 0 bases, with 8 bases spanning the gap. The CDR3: CASSYRQYQETQYF. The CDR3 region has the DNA TGTGCCAGCAGTTATCGACAGTACCAAGAGACCCAGTACTTC.

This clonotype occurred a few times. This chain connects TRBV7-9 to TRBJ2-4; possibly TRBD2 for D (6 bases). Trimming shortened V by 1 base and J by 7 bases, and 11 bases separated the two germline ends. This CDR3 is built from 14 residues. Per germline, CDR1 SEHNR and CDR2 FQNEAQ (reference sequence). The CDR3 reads CASSLELARNIQYF. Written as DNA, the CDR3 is TGTGCCAGCAGCTTAGAACTAGCCCGGAACATTCAGTACTTC.

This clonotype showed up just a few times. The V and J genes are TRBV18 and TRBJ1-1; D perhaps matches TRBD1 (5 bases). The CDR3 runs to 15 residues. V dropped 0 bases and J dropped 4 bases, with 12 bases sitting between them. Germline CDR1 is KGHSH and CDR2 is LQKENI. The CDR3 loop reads CASSPPGGGSTEAFF. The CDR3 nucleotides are TGTGCCAGCTCACCACCCGGGGGAGGAAGCACTGAAGCTTTCTTT.